This T cell receptor (beta chain) was observed in a study of OX40 agonist ivuxolimab in advanced cancers. Here immunoSEQ multiplex PCR was the method, and the copy in TCRdb shows in-frame clones only, minus some. The sample lists roughly 62,000 clones; under 95% were seen once. This CDR3 is built from 15 residues. The germline V gene has CDR1 SGHRS and CDR2 YFSETQ. Trimming cost V 7 bases and J 2 bases, with 15 bases left between them. Sequencing used CD4+ or CD8+ T cells sorted from blood, obtained in a trial of the OX40 agonist ivuxolimab. The chain links TRBV5-1 to TRBJ1-4, with D perhaps matching TRBD1 (6 bases). This clonotype was obtained from an adult with an advanced solid tumor such as melanoma, head and neck, liver or kidney cancer. This chain's CDR3 is CASRRGAQTNEKLFF. For the CDR3, the DNA is TGCGCCAGCCGCCGGGGGGCGCAGACTAATGAAAAACTGTTTTTT.